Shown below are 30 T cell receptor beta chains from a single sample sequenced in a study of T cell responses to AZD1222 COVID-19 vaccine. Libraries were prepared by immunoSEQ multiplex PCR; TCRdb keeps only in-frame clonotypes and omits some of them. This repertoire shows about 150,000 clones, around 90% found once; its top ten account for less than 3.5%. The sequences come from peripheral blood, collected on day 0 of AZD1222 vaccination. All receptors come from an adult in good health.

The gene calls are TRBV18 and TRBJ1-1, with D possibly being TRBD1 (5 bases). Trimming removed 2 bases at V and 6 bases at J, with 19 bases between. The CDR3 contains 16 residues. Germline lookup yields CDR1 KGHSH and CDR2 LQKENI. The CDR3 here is CASSPTRIGTRAEAFF. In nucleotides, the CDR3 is TGTGCCAGCTCACCAACGAGGATTGGGACCCGGGCTGAAGCTTTCTTT.

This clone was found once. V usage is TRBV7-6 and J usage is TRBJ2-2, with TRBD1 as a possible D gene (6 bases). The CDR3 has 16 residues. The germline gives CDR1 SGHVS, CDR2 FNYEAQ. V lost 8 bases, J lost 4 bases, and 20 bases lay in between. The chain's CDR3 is CASLWGRDTSTGELFF. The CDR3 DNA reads TGTGCCAGCCTTTGGGGTCGGGACACGAGCACCGGGGAGCTGTTTTTT. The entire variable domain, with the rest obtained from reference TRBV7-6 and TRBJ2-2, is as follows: GAGVSQSPRYKVTKRGQDVALRCDPISGHVSLYWYRQALGQGPEFLTYFNYEAQQDKSGLPNDRFSAERPEGSISTLTIQRTEQRDSAMYRCASLWGRDTSTGELFFGEGSRLTVL.

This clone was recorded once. The CDR3 DNA sequence: TGTGCCAGCAGCGCAGACCCCAGGAGCTCCTATAATTCACCCCTCCACTTT. It codes for CASSADPRSSYNSPLHF. This rearrangement joins TRBV9 to TRBJ1-6; D is unclear. The CDR3 is 17 amino acids. Deletions cut 3 bases from V and 0 bases from J, with 13 bases between. CDR1 and CDR2 from the germline V gene are SGDLS and YYNGEE. Drawing the rest from reference TRBV9 and TRBJ1-6, the complete variable domain is DSGVTQTPKHLITATGQRVTLRCSPRSGDLSVYWYQQSLDQGLQFLIQYYNGEERAKGNILERFSAQQFPDLHSELNLSSLELGDSALYFCASSADPRSSYNSPLHFGNGTRLTVT.

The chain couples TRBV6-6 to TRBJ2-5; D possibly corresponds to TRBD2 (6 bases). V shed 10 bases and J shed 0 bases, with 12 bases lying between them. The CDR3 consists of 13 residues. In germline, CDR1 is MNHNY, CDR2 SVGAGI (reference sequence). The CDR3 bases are TGTGCCACTCAACGGGGGAACCAAGAGACCCAGTACTTC. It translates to CATQRGNQETQYF.

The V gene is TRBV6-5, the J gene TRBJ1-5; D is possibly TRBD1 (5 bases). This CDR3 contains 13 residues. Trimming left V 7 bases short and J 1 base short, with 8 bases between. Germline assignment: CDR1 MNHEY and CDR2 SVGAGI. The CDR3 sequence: CASKTDSNQPQHF. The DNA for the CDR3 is TGTGCCAGCAAGACAGACAGCAATCAGCCCCAGCATTTT.

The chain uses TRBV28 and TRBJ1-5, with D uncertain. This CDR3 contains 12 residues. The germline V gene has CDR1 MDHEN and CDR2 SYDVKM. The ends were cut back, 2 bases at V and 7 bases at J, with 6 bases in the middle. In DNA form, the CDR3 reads TGTGCCAGCAGTTTACCCGCGCAGCCCCAGCATTTT. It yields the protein CASSLPAQPQHF.

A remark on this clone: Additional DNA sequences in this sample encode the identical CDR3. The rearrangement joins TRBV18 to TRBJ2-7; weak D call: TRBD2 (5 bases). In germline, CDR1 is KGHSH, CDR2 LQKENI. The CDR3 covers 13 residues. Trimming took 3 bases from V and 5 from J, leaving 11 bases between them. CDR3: CASSPPVGDEQYF. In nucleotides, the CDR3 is TGTGCCAGCTCACCTCCGGTCGGGGACGAGCAGTACTTC. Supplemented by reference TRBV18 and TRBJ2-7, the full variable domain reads NAGVMQNPRHLVRRRGQEARLRCSPMKGHSHVYWYRQLPEEGLKFMVYLQKENIIDESGMPKERFSAEFPKEGPSILRIQQVVRGDSAAYFCASSPPVGDEQYFGPGTRLTVT.

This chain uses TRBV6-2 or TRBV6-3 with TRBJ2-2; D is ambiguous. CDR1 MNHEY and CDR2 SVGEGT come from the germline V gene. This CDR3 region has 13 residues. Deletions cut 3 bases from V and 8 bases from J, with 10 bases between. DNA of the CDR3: TGTGCCAGCAGTTATAGGGTCGCAGGGGAGCTGTTTTTT. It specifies CASSYRVAGELFF.

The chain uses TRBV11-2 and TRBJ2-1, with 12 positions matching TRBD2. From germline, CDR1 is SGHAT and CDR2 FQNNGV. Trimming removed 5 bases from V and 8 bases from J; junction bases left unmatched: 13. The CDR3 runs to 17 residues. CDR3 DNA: TGTGCCAGCAGCCAAAGGACCACTAGCGGGGGGTTCGATGAGCAGTTCTTC. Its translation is CASSQRTTSGGFDEQFF.

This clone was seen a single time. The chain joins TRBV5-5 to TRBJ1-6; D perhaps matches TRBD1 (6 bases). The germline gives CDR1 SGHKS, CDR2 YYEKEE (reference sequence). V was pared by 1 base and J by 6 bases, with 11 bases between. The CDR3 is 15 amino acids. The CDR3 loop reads CASSLQGSPNSPLHF. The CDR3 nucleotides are TGTGCCAGCAGCTTGCAGGGGTCCCCTAATTCACCCCTCCACTTT.

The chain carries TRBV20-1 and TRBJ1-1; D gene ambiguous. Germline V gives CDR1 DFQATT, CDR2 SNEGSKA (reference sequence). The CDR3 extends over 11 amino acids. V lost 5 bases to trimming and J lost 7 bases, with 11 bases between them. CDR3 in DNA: TGCAGTGCTTTAGACGGCCGTGAAGCTTTCTTT. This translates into CSALDGREAFF.

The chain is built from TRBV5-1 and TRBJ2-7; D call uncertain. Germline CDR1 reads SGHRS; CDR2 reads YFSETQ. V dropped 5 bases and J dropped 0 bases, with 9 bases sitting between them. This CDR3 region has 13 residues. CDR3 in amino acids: CASSSTGSYEQYF. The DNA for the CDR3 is TGCGCCAGCAGTTCTACGGGCTCCTACGAGCAGTACTTC.

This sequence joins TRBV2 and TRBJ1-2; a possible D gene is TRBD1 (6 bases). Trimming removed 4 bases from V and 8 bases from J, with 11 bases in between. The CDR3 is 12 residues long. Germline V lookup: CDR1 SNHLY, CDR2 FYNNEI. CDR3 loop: CASSVQGMGYTF. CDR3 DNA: TGTGCCAGCAGTGTTCAGGGGATGGGCTACACCTTC. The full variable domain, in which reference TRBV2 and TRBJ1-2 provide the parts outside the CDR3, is EPEVTQTPSHQVTQMGQEVILRCVPISNHLYFYWYRQILGQKVEFLVSFYNNEISEKSEIFDDQFSVERPDGSNFTLKIRSTKLEDSAMYFCASSVQGMGYTFGSGTRLTVV.

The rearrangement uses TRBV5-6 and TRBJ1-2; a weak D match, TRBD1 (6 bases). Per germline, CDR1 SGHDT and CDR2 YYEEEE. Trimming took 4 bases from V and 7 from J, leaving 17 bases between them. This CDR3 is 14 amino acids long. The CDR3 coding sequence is TGTGCCAGCAGCCCCACAGGGTGGGTAGGTGGCTACACCTTC. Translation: CASSPTGWVGGYTF.

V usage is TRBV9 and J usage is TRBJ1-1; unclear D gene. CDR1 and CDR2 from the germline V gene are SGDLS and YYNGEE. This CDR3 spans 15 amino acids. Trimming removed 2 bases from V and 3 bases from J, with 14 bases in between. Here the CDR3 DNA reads TGTGCCAGCAGCGTGGGGTTCAGACAAGACACTGAAGCTTTCTTT. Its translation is CASSVGFRQDTEAFF.

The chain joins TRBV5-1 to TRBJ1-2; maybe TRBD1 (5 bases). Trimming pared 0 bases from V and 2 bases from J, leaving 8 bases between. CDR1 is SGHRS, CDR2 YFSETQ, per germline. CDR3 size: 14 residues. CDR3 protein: CASSLGDQNYGYTF. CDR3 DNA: TGCGCCAGCAGCTTGGGGGACCAAAACTATGGCTACACCTTC. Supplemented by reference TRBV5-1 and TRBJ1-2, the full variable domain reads KAGVTQTPRYLIKTRGQQVTLSCSPISGHRSVSWYQQTPGQGLQFLFEYFSETQRNKGNFPGRFSGRQFSNSRSEMNVSTLELGDSALYLCASSLGDQNYGYTFGSGTRLTVV.

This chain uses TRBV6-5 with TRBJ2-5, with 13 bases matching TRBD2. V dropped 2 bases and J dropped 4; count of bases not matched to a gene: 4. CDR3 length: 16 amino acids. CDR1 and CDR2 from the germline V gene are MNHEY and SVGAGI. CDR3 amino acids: CASSYKLAGGSETQYF. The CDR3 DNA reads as TGTGCCAGCAGTTACAAACTAGCGGGGGGGTCAGAGACCCAGTACTTC.

The CDR3 nucleotides read TGTGCCAGCAGCCTAATAGCTAGCGGGGGGCGGGGAGAGACCCAGTACTTC. Translating gives CASSLIASGGRGETQYF. This sequence joins TRBV7-2 and TRBJ2-5, with 11 bases identical to TRBD2. The CDR3 has 17 residues. Germline CDR1 reads SGHTA; CDR2 reads FQGNSA. The V and J ends lost 5 bases and 4 bases, in that order; junction bases with no gene match: 12.

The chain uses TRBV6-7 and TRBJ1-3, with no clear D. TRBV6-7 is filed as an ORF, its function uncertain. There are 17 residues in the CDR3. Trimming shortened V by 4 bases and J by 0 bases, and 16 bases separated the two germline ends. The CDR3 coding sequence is TGTGCCAGCAGTTGCACTACCCCGGCTGGCTCTGGAAACACCATATATTTT. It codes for CASSCTTPAGSGNTIYF.

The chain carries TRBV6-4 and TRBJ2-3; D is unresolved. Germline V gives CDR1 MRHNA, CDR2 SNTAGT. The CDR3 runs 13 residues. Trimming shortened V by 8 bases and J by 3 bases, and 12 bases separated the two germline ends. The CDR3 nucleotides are TGTGCCAGCTTACCTCCCGGGACAGATACGCAGTATTTT. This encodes CASLPPGTDTQYF.

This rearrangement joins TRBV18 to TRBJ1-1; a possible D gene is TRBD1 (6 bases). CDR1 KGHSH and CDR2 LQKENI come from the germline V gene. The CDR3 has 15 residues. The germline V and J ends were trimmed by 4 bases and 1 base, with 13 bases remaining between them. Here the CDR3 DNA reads TGTGCCAGCTCACTACAGGGTAGCCCGAACACTGAAGCTTTCTTT. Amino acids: CASSLQGSPNTEAFF.

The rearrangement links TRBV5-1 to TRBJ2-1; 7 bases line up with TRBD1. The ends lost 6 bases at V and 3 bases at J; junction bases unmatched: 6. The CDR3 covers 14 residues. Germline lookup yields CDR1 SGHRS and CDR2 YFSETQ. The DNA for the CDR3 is TGCGCCAGCACCCAACAGGGGAACTACAATGAGCAGTTCTTC. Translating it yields CASTQQGNYNEQFF.

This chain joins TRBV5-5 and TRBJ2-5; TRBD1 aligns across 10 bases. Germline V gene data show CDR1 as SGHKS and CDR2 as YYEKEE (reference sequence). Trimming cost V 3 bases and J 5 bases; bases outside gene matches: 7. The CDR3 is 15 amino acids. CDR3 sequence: CASSWNDRGQETQYF. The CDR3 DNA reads TGTGCCAGCAGCTGGAACGACAGGGGGCAGGAGACCCAGTACTTC.

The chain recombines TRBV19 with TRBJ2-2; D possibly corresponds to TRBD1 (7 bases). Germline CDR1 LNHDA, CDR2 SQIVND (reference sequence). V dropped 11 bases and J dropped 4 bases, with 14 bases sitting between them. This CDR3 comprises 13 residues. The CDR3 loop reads CAGRQGGTGELFF. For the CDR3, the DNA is TGTGCCGGGCGACAGGGAGGCACCGGGGAGCTGTTTTTT. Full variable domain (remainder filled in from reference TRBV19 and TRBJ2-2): DGGITQSPKYLFRKEGQNVTLSCEQNLNHDAMYWYRQDPGQGLRLIYYSQIVNDFQKGDIAEGYSVSREKKESFPLTVTSAQKNPTAFYLCAGRQGGTGELFFGEGSRLTVL.

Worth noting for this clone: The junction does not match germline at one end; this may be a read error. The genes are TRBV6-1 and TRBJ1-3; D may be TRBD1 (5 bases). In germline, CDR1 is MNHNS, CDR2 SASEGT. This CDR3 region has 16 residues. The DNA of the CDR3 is TGTGCCAGCAGCGAAGCCCGAGGGACGTCTGGAAACACCATATATTTT. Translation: CASSEARGTSGNTIYF.

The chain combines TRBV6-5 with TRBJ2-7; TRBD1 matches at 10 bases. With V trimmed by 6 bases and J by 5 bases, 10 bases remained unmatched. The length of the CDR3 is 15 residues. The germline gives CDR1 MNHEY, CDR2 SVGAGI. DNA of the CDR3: TGTGCCAGCAGCTATGGACAGGGGGTCGGCCACGAGCAGTACTTC. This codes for CASSYGQGVGHEQYF.

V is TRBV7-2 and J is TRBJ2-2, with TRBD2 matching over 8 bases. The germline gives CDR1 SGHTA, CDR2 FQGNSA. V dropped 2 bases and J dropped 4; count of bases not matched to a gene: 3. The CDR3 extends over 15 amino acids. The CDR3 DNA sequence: TGTGCCAGCAGCTTACGGGGGGGGCCCACCGGGGAGCTGTTTTTT. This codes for CASSLRGGPTGELFF.

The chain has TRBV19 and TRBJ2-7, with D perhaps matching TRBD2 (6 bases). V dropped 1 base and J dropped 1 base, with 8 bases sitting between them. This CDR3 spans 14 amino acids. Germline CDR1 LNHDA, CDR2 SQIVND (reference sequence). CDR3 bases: TGTGCCAGTAGTATAGTAGGAGGGTCCTACGAGCAGTACTTC. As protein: CASSIVGGSYEQYF.

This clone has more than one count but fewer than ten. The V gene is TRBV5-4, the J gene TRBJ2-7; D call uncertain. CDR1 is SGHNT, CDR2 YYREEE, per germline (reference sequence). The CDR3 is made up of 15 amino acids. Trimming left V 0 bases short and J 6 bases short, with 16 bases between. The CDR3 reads CASSLGGYAAGEQYF. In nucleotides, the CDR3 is TGTGCCAGCAGCTTGGGAGGTTATGCAGCCGGCGAGCAGTACTTC. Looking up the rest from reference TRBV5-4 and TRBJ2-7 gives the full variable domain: ETGVTQSPTHLIKTRGQQVTLRCSSQSGHNTVSWYQQALGQGPQFIFQYYREEENGRGNFPPRFSGLQFPNYSSELNVNALELDDSALYLCASSLGGYAAGEQYFGPGTRLTVT.

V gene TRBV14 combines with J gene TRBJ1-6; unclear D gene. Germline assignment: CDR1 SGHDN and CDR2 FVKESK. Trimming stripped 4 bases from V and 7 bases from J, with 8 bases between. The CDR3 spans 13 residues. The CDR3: CASSPYPNSPLHF. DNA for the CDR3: TGTGCCAGCAGCCCATACCCGAATTCACCCCTCCACTTT.